This T cell receptor beta chain was sequenced in a study of blood T cell repertoires in COVID-19. Study in general: T cells, B-cell-depleted T cells, or PBMCs provided the cDNA or gDNA that served as material.

Participant age was roughly 18 to 100 years, and participants resided in fewer than 30 US areas. Cohort assignment relied on participant-reported clinical history. Donors in Cohort 3 who had recovered were those with two negative PCRs, healthcare professional clearance, or resolution of their symptoms. The assay was immunoSEQ multiplex PCR, and TCRdb's table has in-frame clones only and misses some. Of some 330,000 clones listed, roughly nine tenths are singletons. Germline CDR1 is PRHDT and CDR2 is FYEKMQ (reference sequence). V dropped 2 bases and J dropped 0; count of bases not matched to a gene: 6. CDR3 size: 17 residues.

The receptor was isolated from a woman aged 30 to 39 who had recovered from COVID-19. The rearrangement uses TRBV13 and TRBJ2-4, with 8 bases matching TRBD1. Source material: PBMCs or T cells enriched from blood (not recorded which). Here the CDR3 reads CASSLRGTGLAKNIQYF. In DNA form, the CDR3 reads TGTGCCAGCAGCTTACGAGGGACAGGACTAGCCAAAAACATTCAGTACTTC.